This TCR beta chain was observed in a study of blood T cell repertoires in COVID-19. Study overall: Donors in the United States, Italy and Spain gave samples during acute or convalescent COVID-19.

The protocol was immunoSEQ multiplex PCR, while the TCRdb copy is restricted to in-frame clones and leaves out a portion. The data show about 140,000 clones, approximately 83% seen once. The germline gives CDR1 LNHDA, CDR2 SQIVND (reference sequence). The V and J ends lost 3 bases and 4 bases respectively, with 9 bases between them. This CDR3 contains 14 residues. The genes are TRBV19 and TRBJ2-2; D may be TRBD2 (5 bases). The TCR sequence derives from a man in his sixties or seventies who had been exposed to COVID-19. The sequenced sample consisted of PBMCs or T cells enriched from blood (not recorded which). CDR3 in amino acids: CASSILGLTGELFF. The CDR3 DNA follows: TGTGCCAGTAGTATTTTAGGACTCACCGGGGAGCTGTTTTTT.